The source of this T cell receptor beta chain is a study of blood T cell repertoires in COVID-19 (dated by TCRdb to 2018 to 2021). The study in broad terms: Collaborator samples came from the United States, Italy and Spain and covered acute and convalescent phases of COVID-19. The material from the prospective study consisted of cDNA or gDNA derived from T cells, B-cell-depleted T cells, or PBMCs. Deeply sampled blood TCRbeta repertoires from subjects exposed to, actively infected with, or recovered from COVID-19 were included in the dataset. The repertoires were released in a freely available public database intended as a resource for research on the immune response to SARS-CoV-2. Samples were obtained from the ongoing ImmuneRACE study (first 160 participants) and from 1,254 subjects provided by 6 global collaborators. Nearly every sample came with metadata listing a de-identified subject ID, COVID-19 status, age in years and sex. Where available, HLA class I and class II types were obtained from metadata supplied by the sample provider rather than from assay-based typing. Overall study outcomes, separate from this receptor: The quantity of clinical and demographic metadata differed by source and by participant and was supplied without curation.

TCRbeta CDR3 regions were amplified from genomic DNA using the immunoSEQ Assay, a bias-controlled multiplex PCR. Turning to the authors' computational methods: The number of nucleated cells in each sample was estimated from the amplification of reference gene primers within the assay. To quantify the absolute abundance of each unique TCRbeta CDR3 rearrangement, sequence reads were collapsed and filtered. For each sample, productive Simpson clonality was calculated as the square root of Simpson's diversity index across productive rearrangements. In TCRdb, the immuneACCESS table is reduced to in-frame sequences with V and J assigned. These tables do not hold every clone; where another copy was compared, an unresolved V gene accounts for under half, and the others remain unexplained. Clone size and V and J calls were adopted from that table, with D and trimming inferred from the DNA. The sample has 200,000 to 250,000 clones on record, about 92% of them singletons. The top ten constitute approximately 1.2% of the sample.

This clone is a singleton in its sample. Its antigen has not been determined. There are no base qualities to consult, and no much larger clone falls within one base. The V and J ends are trimmed by 4 bases and 6 bases, leaving 15 bases between them. The CDR3 has 14 amino acids, counting the end cysteine and phenylalanine. CDR3 DNA is the only sequence kept; it has 42 bases, read in frame from the first base. Looking up the germline V gene yields CDR1 SGHTA and CDR2 FQGNSA. Whole blood was collected in K2EDTA tubes by collaborating institutions according to the institutions' own protocols. For TCRbeta analysis, collaborators shipped samples in one of three forms: frozen whole blood, isolated PBMCs, or DNA extracted from either of those sample types.

The rearrangement combines TRBV7-2 with TRBJ1-2; possibly the D gene is TRBD1, per 5 matching bases. The source of this sequence is a man aged 30-40 years with acute or convalescent COVID-19. The sequenced material came from peripheral blood. The CDR3 reads CASSSPPGLDGYTF. The DNA sequence is as follows: TGTGCCAGCAGCTCCCCTCCGGGACTGGATGGCTACACCTTC.